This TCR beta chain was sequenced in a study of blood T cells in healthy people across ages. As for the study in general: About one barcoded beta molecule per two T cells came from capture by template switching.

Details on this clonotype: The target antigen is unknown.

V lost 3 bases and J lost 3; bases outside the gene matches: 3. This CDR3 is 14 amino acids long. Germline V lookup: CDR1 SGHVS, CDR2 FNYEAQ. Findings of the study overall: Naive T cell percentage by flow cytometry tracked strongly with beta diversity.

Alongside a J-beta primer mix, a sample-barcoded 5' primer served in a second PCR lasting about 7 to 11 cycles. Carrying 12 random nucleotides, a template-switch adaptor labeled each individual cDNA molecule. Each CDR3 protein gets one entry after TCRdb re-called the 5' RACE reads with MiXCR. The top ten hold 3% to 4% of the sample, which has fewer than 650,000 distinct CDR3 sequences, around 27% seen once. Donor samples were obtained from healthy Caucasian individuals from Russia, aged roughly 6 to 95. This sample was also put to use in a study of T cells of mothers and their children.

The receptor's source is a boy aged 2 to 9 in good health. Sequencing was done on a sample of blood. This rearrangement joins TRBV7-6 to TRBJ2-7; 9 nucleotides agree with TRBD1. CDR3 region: CASSFGTGNYEQYF. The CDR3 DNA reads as TGTGCCAGCAGCTTCGGGACAGGGAACTACGAGCAGTACTTC.